These T cell receptor beta chains were read from a single sample in a study of control samples from healthy donors and cancer patients. Using immunoSEQ multiplex PCR, the repertoire was profiled, and TCRdb retains in-frame clones only, with some absent. In the table there are about 140,000 clones, 85% to 95% of which are singletons. The sample was blood. Source of these receptors: a man between 35 and 55 years old in good health. CDR3s include the opening cysteine and the closing phenylalanine or tryptophan. The order of the fields is clone size, D gene, V gene, J gene, CDR3 protein, CDR3 DNA. D genes are given only for firm matches. A row's size may be missing; if present it is once, few, many or a size class.

>.|TRBD1|TRBV10-3|TRBJ1-2
CAISESGQGIYGYTF
TGTGCCATCAGTGAGTCGGGACAGGGGATCTATGGCTACACCTTC
>.|TRBD1|TRBV29-1|TRBJ1-1
CSVNTGAKAFF
TGCAGCGTGAATACAGGGGCAAAAGCTTTCTTT
>.|TRBD1|TRBV5-1|TRBJ2-7
CASSMGQLTYEQYF
TGCGCCAGCAGCATGGGACAGCTAACCTACGAGCAGTACTTC
>once|TRBD1|TRBV27|TRBJ1-5
CASSPRQGPFGGNQPQHF
TGTGCCAGCAGTCCCCGACAGGGTCCCTTCGGGGGCAATCAGCCCCAGCATTTT
>once|TRBD1|TRBV2|TRBJ1-5
CASRRTGDILYSNQPQHF
TGTGCCAGCAGGAGGACAGGGGATATCTTATATAGCAATCAGCCCCAGCATTTT
>.|TRBD1|TRBV11-2|TRBJ1-4
CASSRNRGREKLFF
TGTGCCAGCAGCAGGAACAGGGGGCGTGAAAAACTGTTTTTT
>.|.|TRBV5-1|TRBJ2-7
CASSAGNEQYF
TGCGCCAGCAGCGCAGGGAACGAGCAGTACTTC
>.|.|TRBV2|TRBJ1-4
CASSDRNEKLFF
TGTGCCAGCAGTGACAGGAATGAAAAACTGTTTTTT
>.|.|TRBV9|TRBJ1-3
CASSVVAGRTGNTIYF
TGTGCCAGCAGCGTAGTCGCAGGGAGGACTGGAAACACCATATATTTT
>.|.|TRBV6-2/TRBV6-3|TRBJ1-1
CASSPKLHRGYAEAFF
TGTGCCAGCAGCCCTAAGTTACATCGAGGGTACGCTGAAGCTTTCTTT
>.|TRBD2|TRBV6-4|TRBJ2-1
CASSGTSVSDEQFF
TGTGCCAGCAGTGGGACTAGTGTATCTGATGAGCAGTTCTTC
>.|TRBD2|TRBV3-1/TRBV3-2|TRBJ2-1
CASRLARQYEQFF
TGTGCCAGTCGACTAGCTCGTCAATATGAGCAGTTCTTC
>.|.|TRBV11-2|TRBJ1-1
CASGSFIMNTEAFF
TGTGCCAGCGGTTCGTTTATTATGAACACTGAAGCTTTCTTT
>.|.|TRBV7-2|TRBJ1-6
CASSLREPGRFAINSPLHF
TGTGCCAGCAGCCTAAGGGAGCCAGGGAGATTCGCTATTAATTCACCCCTCCACTTT
>.|.|TRBV6-6|TRBJ2-5
CASSYGVQGQYF
TGTGCCAGCAGTTACGGGGTCCAGGGGCAGTACTTC
>.|.|TRBV9|TRBJ1-5
CASSVTPEQPQHF
TGTGCCAGCAGCGTAACCCCGGAACAGCCCCAGCATTTT
>.|TRBD2|TRBV4-3|TRBJ2-1
CASSQEPRGAGGYSYNEQFF
TGCGCCAGCAGCCAAGAACCCCGAGGGGCGGGGGGGTACTCCTACAATGAGCAGTTCTTC
>.|TRBD1|TRBV14|TRBJ1-5
CASSPLGQSWPQHF
TGTGCCAGCAGCCCCCTGGGACAGAGTTGGCCCCAGCATTTT
>.|.|TRBV5-5|TRBJ2-1
CASSASRTAYNEQFF
TGTGCCAGCAGCGCCTCGCGGACAGCTTACAATGAGCAGTTCTTC
>.|.|TRBV24-1|TRBJ1-6
CATSDFPPGVNNSPLHF
TGTGCCACCAGTGATTTCCCCCCAGGGGTAAATAATTCACCCCTCCACTTT
>.|TRBD2|TRBV7-8|TRBJ2-1
CASSFSSGAYNEQFF
TGTGCCAGCAGCTTCTCTAGCGGAGCCTACAATGAGCAGTTCTTC
>.|TRBD1|TRBV27|TRBJ1-2
CASRKGTVYGYTF
TGTGCCAGCCGGAAAGGGACAGTCTATGGCTACACCTTC
>.|.|TRBV7-2|TRBJ1-1
CASSSRLGTAFF
TGTGCCAGCAGCTCCAGACTTGGTACGGCTTTCTTT
>.|TRBD2|TRBV5-6|TRBJ2-5
CASSLAVGGLYQETQYF
TGTGCCAGCAGCTTGGCCGTCGGGGGGTTGTACCAAGAGACCCAGTACTTC
>once|TRBD2|TRBV18|TRBJ2-1
CASSLATSGINEQFF
TGTGCCAGCTCTTTAGCGACTAGCGGGATCAATGAGCAGTTCTTC
>.|.|TRBV6-5|TRBJ2-7
CASSYSSGKSSYEQYF
TGTGCCAGCAGTTACTCATCCGGGAAGAGCTCCTACGAGCAGTACTTC
>.|TRBD1|TRBV29-1|TRBJ1-2
CSVVVRGRGGYTF
TGCAGCGTTGTGGTCAGGGGGCGAGGGGGCTACACCTTC
>.|.|TRBV18|TRBJ2-7
CASSPPRSGTTYEQYF
TGTGCCAGCTCACCACCGAGGTCAGGTACGACCTACGAGCAGTACTTC
>.|TRBD1|TRBV5-6|TRBJ1-1
CASSLLTPGGDDTEAFF
TGTGCCAGCAGCTTGTTAACCCCAGGGGGGGATGACACTGAAGCTTTCTTT
>.|TRBD1|TRBV6-5|TRBJ2-7
CASKPGGNPYEQYF
TGTGCCAGCAAGCCAGGGGGAAACCCCTACGAGCAGTACTTC
>.|.|TRBV9|TRBJ1-2
CASSAYSSSNYGYTF
TGTGCCAGCAGCGCGTATTCCTCTTCTAACTATGGCTACACCTTC
>.|.|TRBV9|TRBJ1-5
CASSPPRQTNQPQHF
TGTGCCAGCAGCCCTCCCAGACAGACCAATCAGCCCCAGCATTTT
>.|.|TRBV7-9|TRBJ1-6
CASSSPVAGSLLSLHF
TGTGCCAGCAGCTCCCCAGTGGCGGGAAGTTTATTATCCCTCCACTTT
>.|.|TRBV3-1/TRBV3-2|TRBJ2-2
CASSQELAGWTGELFF
TGTGCCAGCAGCCAAGAGTTGGCAGGGTGGACCGGGGAGCTGTTTTTT
>.|.|TRBV14|TRBJ2-5
CASSQVGGRGTQYF
TGTGCCAGCAGCCAAGTGGGGGGCCGGGGGACCCAGTACTTC
>.|.|TRBV7-2|TRBJ2-4
CASSLALTGGNIQYF
TGTGCCAGCAGCTTAGCCTTGACAGGCGGGAACATTCAGTACTTC
>.|TRBD2|TRBV6-5|TRBJ2-7
CASSGAGAGDYEQYF
TGTGCCAGCAGCGGGGCTGGGGCGGGGGACTACGAGCAGTACTTC
>.|.|TRBV5-6|TRBJ2-4
CASSPRQGREDIQYF
TGTGCCAGCAGCCCCCGACAGGGGCGGGAGGACATTCAGTACTTC